The source of this T cell receptor (beta chain) is a study of T cell responses to AZD1222 COVID-19 vaccine. Some clones are missing from TCRdb's copy, which holds only in-frame ones; the method was immunoSEQ multiplex PCR. This table holds more than 85,000 clones, around 90% found once. This CDR3 spans 15 amino acids. CDR1 is MDHEN, CDR2 SYDVKM, per germline. Trimming left V 5 bases short and J 6 bases short, with 18 bases between. Worth noting for this clone: The antigen is undetermined.

Overall study results and limits: Repertoire sampling occurred only after the peak T cell response.

The chain recombines TRBV28 with TRBJ2-3; a weak D match, TRBD1 (5 bases). The TCR sequence derives from an adult in good health. The material was peripheral blood, obtained on day 0 of MenACWY control vaccination. The CDR3 is CASSTDIQTWDTQYF. Here the CDR3 DNA reads TGTGCCAGCAGTACGGACATCCAAACGTGGGATACGCAGTATTTT.